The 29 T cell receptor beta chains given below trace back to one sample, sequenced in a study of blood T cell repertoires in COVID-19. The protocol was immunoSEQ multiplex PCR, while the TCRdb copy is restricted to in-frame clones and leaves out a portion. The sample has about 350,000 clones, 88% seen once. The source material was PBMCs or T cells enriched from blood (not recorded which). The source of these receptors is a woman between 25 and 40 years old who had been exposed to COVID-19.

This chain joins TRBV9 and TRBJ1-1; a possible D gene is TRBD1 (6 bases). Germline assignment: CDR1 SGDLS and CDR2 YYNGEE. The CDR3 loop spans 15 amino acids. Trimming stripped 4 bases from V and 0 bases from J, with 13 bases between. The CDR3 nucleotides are TGTGCCAGCAGCAAATCCACAGGGCTGAACACTGAAGCTTTCTTT. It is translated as CASSKSTGLNTEAFF.

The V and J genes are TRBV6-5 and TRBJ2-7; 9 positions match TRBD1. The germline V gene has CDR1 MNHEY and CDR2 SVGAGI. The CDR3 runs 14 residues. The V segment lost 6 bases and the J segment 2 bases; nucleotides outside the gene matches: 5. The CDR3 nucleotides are TGTGCCAGCAGGGGGACAGGGAAAGCCTACGAGCAGTACTTC. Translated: CASRGTGKAYEQYF.

Here the CDR3 reads CASRNLTGLSSTDTQYF. Here the CDR3 DNA reads TGTGCCAGCAGAAATCTTACAGGACTATCTAGCACAGATACGCAGTATTTT. The chain uses TRBV28 and TRBJ2-3; D perhaps matches TRBD2 (6 bases). The V end lost 6 bases, the J end lost 0 bases, and 19 bases lay between the germline ends. The CDR3 consists of 17 residues. CDR1 and CDR2 from the germline V gene are MDHEN and SYDVKM.

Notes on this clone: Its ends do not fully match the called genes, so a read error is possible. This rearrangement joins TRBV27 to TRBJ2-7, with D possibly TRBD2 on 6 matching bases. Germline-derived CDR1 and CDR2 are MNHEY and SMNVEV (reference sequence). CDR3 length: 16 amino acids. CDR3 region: CASSLYRGLLGYGQYF. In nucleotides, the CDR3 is TGTGCCAGCAGTTTATACCGGGGGTTGTTAGGCTACGGGCAGTACTTC.

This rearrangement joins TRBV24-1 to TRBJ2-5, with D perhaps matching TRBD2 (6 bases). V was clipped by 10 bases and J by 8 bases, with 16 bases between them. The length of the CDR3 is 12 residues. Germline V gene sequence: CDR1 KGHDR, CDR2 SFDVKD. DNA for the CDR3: TGTGCCACTGGGACTGCCGGCGGAACCCAGTACTTC. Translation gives CATGTAGGTQYF.

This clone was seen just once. The CDR3 spells CASSVQAELNQPQHF. DNA of the CDR3: TGTGCCAGCAGCGTACAGGCAGAACTGAATCAGCCCCAGCATTTT. The chain links TRBV9 to TRBJ1-5; D not resolved. CDR1 SGDLS and CDR2 YYNGEE come from the germline V gene. The CDR3 loop spans 15 amino acids. The ends were cut back, 1 base at V and 4 bases at J, with 12 bases in the middle.

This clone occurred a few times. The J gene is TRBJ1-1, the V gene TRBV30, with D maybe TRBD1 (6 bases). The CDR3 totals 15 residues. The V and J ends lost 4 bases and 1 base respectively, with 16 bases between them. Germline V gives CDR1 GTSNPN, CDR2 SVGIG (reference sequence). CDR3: CAWTAQYRENTEAFF. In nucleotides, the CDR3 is TGTGCCTGGACGGCCCAGTACAGGGAGAACACTGAAGCTTTCTTT.

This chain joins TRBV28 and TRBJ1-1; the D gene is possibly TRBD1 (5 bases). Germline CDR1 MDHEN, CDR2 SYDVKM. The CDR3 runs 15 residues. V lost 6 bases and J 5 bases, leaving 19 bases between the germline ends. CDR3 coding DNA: TGTGCCAGCAGCCCCCGTCGGGGGAGCTGGACTGAAGCTTTCTTT. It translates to CASSPRRGSWTEAFF.

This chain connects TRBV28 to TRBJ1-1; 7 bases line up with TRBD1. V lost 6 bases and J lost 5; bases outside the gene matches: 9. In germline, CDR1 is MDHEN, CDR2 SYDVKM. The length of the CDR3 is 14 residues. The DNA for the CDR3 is TGTGCCAGCAGCCACAGGGGTGGTCGGACTGAAGCTTTCTTT. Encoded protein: CASSHRGGRTEAFF.

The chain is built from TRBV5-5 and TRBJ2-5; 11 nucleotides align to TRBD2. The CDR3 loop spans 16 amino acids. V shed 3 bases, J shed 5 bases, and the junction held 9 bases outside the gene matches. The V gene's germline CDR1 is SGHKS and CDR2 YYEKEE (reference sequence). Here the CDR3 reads CASSSRVAGGPETQYF. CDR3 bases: TGTGCCAGCAGCTCCCGTGTAGCGGGAGGGCCGGAGACCCAGTACTTC.

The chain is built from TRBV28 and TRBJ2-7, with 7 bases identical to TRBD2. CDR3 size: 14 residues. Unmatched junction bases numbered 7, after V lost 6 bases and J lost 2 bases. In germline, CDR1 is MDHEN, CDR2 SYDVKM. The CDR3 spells CASSDSGTPYEQYF. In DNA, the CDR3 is TGTGCCAGCAGCGACAGCGGGACCCCCTACGAGCAGTACTTC.

The CDR3 DNA is TGTGCCAGCAGCCAAGCTGAGACAGGGGGCAGGCCCCAGCATTTT. Protein sequence: CASSQAETGGRPQHF. The rearrangement uses TRBV4-2 and TRBJ1-5; 10 bases line up with TRBD1. Trimming at V came to 1 base and at J to 9 bases, leaving 6 bases not matched to a gene. CDR3 length equals 15 residues. Germline values: CDR1 LGHNA, CDR2 YNFKEQ.

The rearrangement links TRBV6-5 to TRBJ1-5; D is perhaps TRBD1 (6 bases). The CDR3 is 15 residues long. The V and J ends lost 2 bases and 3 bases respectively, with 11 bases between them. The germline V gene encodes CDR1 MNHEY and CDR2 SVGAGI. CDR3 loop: CASSYDRTANQPQHF. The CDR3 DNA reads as TGTGCCAGCAGTTACGACAGGACAGCCAATCAGCCCCAGCATTTT.

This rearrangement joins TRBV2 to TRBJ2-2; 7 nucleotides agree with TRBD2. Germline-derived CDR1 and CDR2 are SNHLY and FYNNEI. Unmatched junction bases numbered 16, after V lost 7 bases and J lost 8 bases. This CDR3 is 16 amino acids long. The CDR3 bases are TGTGCCAGCAACCTTGATGCACTAGCGACGATTGGGGAGCTGTTTTTT. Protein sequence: CASNLDALATIGELFF. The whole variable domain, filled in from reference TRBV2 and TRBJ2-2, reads EPEVTQTPSHQVTQMGQEVILRCVPISNHLYFYWYRQILGQKVEFLVSFYNNEISEKSEIFDDQFSVERPDGSNFTLKIRSTKLEDSAMYFCASNLDALATIGELFFGEGSRLTVL.

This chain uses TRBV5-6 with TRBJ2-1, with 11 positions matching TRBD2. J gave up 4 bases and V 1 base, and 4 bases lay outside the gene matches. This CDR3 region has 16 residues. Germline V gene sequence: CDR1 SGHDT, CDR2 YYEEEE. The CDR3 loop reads CASSLRTSGPYNEQFF. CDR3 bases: TGTGCCAGCAGCTTGCGGACTAGCGGGCCGTACAATGAGCAGTTCTTC.

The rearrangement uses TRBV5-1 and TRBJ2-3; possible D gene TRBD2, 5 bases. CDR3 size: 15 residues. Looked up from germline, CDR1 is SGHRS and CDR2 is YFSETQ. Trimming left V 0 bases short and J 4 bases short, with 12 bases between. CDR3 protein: CASSLEDLSADTQYF. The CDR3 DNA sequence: TGCGCCAGCAGCTTGGAGGACTTGTCTGCAGATACGCAGTATTTT.

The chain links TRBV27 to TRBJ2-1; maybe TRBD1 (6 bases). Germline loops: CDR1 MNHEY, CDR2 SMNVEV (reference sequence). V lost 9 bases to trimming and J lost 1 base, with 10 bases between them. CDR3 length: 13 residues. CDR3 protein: CASGTPSYNEQFF. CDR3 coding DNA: TGTGCCAGTGGGACACCGTCCTACAATGAGCAGTTCTTC.

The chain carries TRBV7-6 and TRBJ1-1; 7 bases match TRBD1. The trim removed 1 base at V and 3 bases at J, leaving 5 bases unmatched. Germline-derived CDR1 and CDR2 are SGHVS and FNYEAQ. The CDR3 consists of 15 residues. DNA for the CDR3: TGTGCCAGCAGCTTAGAGGACAGGACCTACACTGAAGCTTTCTTT. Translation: CASSLEDRTYTEAFF. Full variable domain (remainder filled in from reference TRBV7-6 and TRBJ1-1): GAGVSQSPRYKVTKRGQDVALRCDPISGHVSLYWYRQALGQGPEFLTYFNYEAQQDKSGLPNDRFSAERPEGSISTLTIQRTEQRDSAMYRCASSLEDRTYTEAFFGQGTRLTVV.

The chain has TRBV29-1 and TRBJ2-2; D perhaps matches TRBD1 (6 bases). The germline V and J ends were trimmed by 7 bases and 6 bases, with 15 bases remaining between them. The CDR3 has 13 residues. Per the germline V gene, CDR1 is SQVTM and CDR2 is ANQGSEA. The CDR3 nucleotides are TGCAGCGGCGAGGGGGTTTACCCCGGGGAGCTGTTTTTT. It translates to CSGEGVYPGELFF.

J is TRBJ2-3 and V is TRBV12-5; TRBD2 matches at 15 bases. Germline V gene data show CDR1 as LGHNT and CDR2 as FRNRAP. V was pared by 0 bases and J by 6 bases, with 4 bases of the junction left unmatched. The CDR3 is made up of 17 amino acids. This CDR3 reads CASGLVRTSGRGDTQYF. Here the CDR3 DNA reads TGTGCTAGTGGTTTGGTACGGACTAGCGGGAGGGGGGATACGCAGTATTTT.

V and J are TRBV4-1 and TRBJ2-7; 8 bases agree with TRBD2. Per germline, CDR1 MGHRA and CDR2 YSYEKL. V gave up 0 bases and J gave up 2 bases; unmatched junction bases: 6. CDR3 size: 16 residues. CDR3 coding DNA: TGCGCCAGCAGCCAAGACCACGGCGGGAGGACCTACGAGCAGTACTTC. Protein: CASSQDHGGRTYEQYF.

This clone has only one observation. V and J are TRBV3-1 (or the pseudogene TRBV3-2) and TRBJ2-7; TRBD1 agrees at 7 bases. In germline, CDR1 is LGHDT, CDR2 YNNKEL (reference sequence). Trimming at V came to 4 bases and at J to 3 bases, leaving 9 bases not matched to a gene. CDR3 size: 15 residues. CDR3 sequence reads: CASSLTSTGIYEQYF. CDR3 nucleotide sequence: TGTGCCAGCAGCCTTACGTCGACAGGGATCTACGAGCAGTACTTC.

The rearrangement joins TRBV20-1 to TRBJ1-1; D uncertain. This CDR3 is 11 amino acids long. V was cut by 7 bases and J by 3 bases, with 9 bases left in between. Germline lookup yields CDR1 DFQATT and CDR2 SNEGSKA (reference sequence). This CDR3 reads CSGRRDTEAFF. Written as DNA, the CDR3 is TGCAGTGGCAGGAGGGACACTGAAGCTTTCTTT.

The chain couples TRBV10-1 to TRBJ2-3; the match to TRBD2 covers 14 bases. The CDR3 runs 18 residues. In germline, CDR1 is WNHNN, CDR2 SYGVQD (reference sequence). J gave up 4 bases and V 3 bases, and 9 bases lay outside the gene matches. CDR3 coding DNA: TGCGCCAGCAGTGATACGGGACTAGCGGGAGTTGATCCAGATACGCAGTATTTT. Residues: CASSDTGLAGVDPDTQYF.

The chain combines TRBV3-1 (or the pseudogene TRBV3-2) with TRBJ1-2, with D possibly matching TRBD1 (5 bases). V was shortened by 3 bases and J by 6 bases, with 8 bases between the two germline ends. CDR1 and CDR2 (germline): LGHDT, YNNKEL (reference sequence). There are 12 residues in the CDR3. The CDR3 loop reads CASSQGGNGYTF. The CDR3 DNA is TGTGCCAGCAGCCAGGGGGGGAATGGCTACACCTTC.

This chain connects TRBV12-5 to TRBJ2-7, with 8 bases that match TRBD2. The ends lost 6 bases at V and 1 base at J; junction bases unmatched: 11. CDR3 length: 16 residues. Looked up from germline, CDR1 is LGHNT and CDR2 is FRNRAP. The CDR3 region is CASGLTTSGRSYEQYF. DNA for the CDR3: TGTGCTAGTGGCCTAACCACTAGCGGCCGTTCCTACGAGCAGTACTTC.

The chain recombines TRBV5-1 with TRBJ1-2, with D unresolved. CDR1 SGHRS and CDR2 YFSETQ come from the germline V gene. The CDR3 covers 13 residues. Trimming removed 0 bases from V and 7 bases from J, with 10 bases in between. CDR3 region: CASSLAAVGGYTF. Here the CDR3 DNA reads TGCGCCAGCAGCTTGGCCGCGGTTGGTGGCTACACCTTC.

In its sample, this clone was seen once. The DNA of the CDR3 is TGCGCCAGCAGCCCGGACAGGGGCTTCACAGATACGCAGTATTTT. Its translation is CASSPDRGFTDTQYF. The V call is TRBV5-1, the J call TRBJ2-3, with 9 positions matching TRBD1. The CDR3 consists of 15 residues. Germline assignment: CDR1 SGHRS and CDR2 YFSETQ. The J segment lost 2 bases and the V segment lost 4 bases, leaving 5 bases of the junction unmatched.

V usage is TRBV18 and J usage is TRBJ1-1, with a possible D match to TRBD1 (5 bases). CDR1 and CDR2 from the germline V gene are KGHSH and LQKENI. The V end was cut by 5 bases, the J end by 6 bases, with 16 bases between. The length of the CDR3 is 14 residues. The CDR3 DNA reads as TGTGCCAGCTCAGGGGGAGGTTCCAAGTCTGAAGCTTTCTTT. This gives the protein CASSGGGSKSEAFF.